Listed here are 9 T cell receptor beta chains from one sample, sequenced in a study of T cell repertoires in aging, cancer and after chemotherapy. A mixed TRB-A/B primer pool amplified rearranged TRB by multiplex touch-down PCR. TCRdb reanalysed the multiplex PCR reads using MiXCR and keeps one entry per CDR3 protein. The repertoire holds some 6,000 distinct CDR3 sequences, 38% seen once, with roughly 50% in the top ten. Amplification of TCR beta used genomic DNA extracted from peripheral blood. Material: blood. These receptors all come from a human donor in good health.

CDR3 sequence (DNA): TGTGCCAGCAGTGAGGGGGCTAGCGGGGACTACAATGAGCAGTTCTTC. Protein: CASSEGASGDYNEQFF. The chain recombines TRBV6-4 with TRBJ2-1, with TRBD2 matching over 9 bases. Per germline, CDR1 MRHNA and CDR2 SNTAGT. The CDR3 contains 16 residues. With V trimmed by 3 bases and J by 3 bases, 6 bases remained unmatched.

CDR3 coding DNA: TGTGCCAGCAGCCCCCGGTCCCTAGCGAGCGAGACCCAGTACTTC. It specifies CASSPRSLASETQYF. The chain recombines TRBV13 with TRBJ2-5; D may be TRBD2 (6 bases). Germline V gene sequence: CDR1 PRHDT, CDR2 FYEKMQ (reference sequence). CDR3 length: 15 amino acids. V was cut by 5 bases and J by 5 bases, with 18 bases left in between.

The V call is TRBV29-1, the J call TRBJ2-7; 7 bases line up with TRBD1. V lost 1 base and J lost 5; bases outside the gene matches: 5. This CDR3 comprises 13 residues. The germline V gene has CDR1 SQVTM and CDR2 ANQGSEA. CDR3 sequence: CSVEGQGPDEQYF. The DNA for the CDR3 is TGCAGCGTTGAAGGACAGGGTCCCGACGAGCAGTACTTC.

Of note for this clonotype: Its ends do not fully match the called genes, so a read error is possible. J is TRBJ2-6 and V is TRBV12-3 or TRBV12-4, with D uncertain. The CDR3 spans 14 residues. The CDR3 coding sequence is TGTACCAGCAGTCGAGTCTCTGGGGCCAACGTCCTGACTTTC. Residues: CTSSRVSGANVLTF.

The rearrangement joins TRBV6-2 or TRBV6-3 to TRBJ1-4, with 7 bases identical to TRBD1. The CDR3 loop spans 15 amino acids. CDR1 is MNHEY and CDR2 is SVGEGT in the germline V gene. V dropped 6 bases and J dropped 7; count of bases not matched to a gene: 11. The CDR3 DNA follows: TGTGCCAGCAGCCACACCGGGACAGATGCTGAAAAACTGTTTTTT. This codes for CASSHTGTDAEKLFF.

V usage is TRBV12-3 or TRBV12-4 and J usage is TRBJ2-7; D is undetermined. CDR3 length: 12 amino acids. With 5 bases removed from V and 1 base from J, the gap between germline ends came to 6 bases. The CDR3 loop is CASSHQSYEQYF. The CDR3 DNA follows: TGTGCCAGCAGTCACCAGTCCTACGAGCAGTACTTC.

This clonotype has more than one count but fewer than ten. The CDR3, as DNA: TGTGCCAGCACCTGGACAGGGAGCGGTGAGCAGTTCTTC. Amino acids: CASTWTGSGEQFF. The rearrangement links TRBV27 to TRBJ2-1; 8 nucleotides line up with TRBD1. Germline-derived CDR1 and CDR2 are MNHEY and SMNVEV (reference sequence). Losses at the gene ends were 7 bases for V and 9 bases for J; bases not matched to a gene: 8. This CDR3 has 13 amino acids.

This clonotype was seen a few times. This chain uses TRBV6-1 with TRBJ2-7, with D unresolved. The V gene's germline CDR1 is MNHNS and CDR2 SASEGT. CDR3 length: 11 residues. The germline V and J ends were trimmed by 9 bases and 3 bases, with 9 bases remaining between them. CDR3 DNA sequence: TGTGCCAGTAGGTTTAACTACGAGCAGTACTTC. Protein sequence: CASRFNYEQYF.

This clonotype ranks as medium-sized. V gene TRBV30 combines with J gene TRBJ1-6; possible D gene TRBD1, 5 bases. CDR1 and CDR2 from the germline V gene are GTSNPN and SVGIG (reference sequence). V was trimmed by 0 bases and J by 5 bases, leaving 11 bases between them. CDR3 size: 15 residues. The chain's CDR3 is CAWSVRGRDNSPLHF. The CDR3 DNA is TGTGCCTGGAGTGTACGGGGACGGGATAATTCACCCCTCCACTTT.